The next 21 T cell receptor beta chains were all read from a single sample in a study of T-cell reconstitution after alpha-beta-depleted transplantation in children. Preparation of the TCRbeta library involved a method that used unique molecular identifiers. TCRdb re-called the PCR reads through MiXCR, storing one row per CDR3 protein. This table holds more than 550,000 distinct CDR3 sequences, approximately 10% found once. The material was PBMCs from the stem cell graft donor, obtained from the stem cell graft. The receptors here all came from a human donor who donated a stem cell graft to a child with acute myeloid leukemia.

This clonotype was seen many times. The V gene is TRBV7-3, the J gene TRBJ2-1; D uncertain. The V and J ends lost 4 bases and 4 bases respectively, with 8 bases between them. The CDR3 has 13 residues. CDR1 and CDR2 from the germline V gene are SGHTA and FQGTGA. CDR3 in amino acids: CASSSSVYNEQFF. CDR3 sequence (DNA): TGTGCCAGCAGCTCATCGGTGTACAATGAGCAGTTCTTC.

This chain uses TRBV27 with TRBJ2-5; 9 bases are a match to TRBD1. Germline lookup yields CDR1 MNHEY and CDR2 SMNVEV (reference sequence). This CDR3 contains 15 residues. J was trimmed by 5 bases and V by 5 bases; bases with no gene match: 9. DNA for the CDR3: TGTGCCAGCAGTCGGATACAGGGGGCGAGGGAGACCCAGTACTTC. The encoded protein is CASSRIQGARETQYF.

This clonotype was recorded many times. The chain joins TRBV20-1 to TRBJ2-7, with 9 bases aligning to TRBD2. The V gene's germline CDR1 is DFQATT and CDR2 SNEGSKA (reference sequence). Trimming at V came to 5 bases and at J to 6 bases, leaving 14 bases not matched to a gene. CDR3 length: 15 residues. The CDR3 DNA reads TGCAGTGCTCAATTAAGACAGTTAGCGGGGGCCGAGCAGTACTTC. This sequence encodes CSAQLRQLAGAEQYF.

The chain uses TRBV19 and TRBJ2-5, with 9 bases that match TRBD2. V dropped 7 bases and J dropped 1; count of bases not matched to a gene: 10. In germline, CDR1 is LNHDA, CDR2 SQIVND (reference sequence). This CDR3 spans 16 amino acids. The DNA of the CDR3 is TGTGCCAGTAAGAGGAGTAGCGGGGGTCCCCAAGAGACCCAGTACTTC. Encoded protein: CASKRSSGGPQETQYF.

This clonotype was seen ten or more times. The rearrangement uses TRBV7-9 and TRBJ2-7, with D maybe TRBD1 (6 bases). This CDR3 spans 14 amino acids. Germline V lookup: CDR1 SEHNR, CDR2 FQNEAQ (reference sequence). Between the trimmed V and J ends, which lost 4 bases and 2 bases, there was a span of 12 bases. DNA for the CDR3: TGTGCCAGCAGCTACACCGGGACAACCTACGAGCAGTACTTC. It specifies CASSYTGTTYEQYF.

This clonotype was observed at least ten times. The rearrangement joins TRBV7-8 to TRBJ2-5; D uncertain. Germline values: CDR1 SGHVS, CDR2 FQNEAQ. V lost 2 bases and J lost 2, with 6 bases in between. The CDR3 runs to 13 residues. The CDR3: CASSLRRQETQYF. CDR3 coding DNA: TGTGCCAGCAGCTTAAGACGGCAAGAGACCCAGTACTTC.

This clonotype was seen repeatedly, ten times or more. The chain employs TRBV27 and TRBJ2-1; no definite D call. V gave up 4 bases and J gave up 4 bases, with 14 bases separating them. Germline CDR1 reads MNHEY; CDR2 reads SMNVEV (reference sequence). The length of the CDR3 is 15 residues. CDR3 coding DNA: TGTGCCAGCAGTTCTGACAACCTAGGATACAATGAGCAGTTCTTC. It codes for CASSSDNLGYNEQFF.

This clonotype was observed a few times. One end of the junction does not line up with germline, which may come from a read error. The chain couples TRBV7-7 to TRBJ2-2; maybe TRBD2 (5 bases). In germline, CDR1 is SSHAT, CDR2 FNYEAQ (reference sequence). The CDR3 is 14 amino acids. CDR3 DNA: TGTGCTAGCAGCTCGCGGAGGCGGACCGGGGAGCTGTTTTTT. It codes for CASSSRRRTGELFF.

This clonotype occurred many times. This chain links TRBV20-1 with TRBJ2-4, with 9 bases lining up with TRBD1. The CDR3 is 15 residues long. Germline V lookup: CDR1 DFQATT, CDR2 SNEGSKA (reference sequence). V shed 5 bases and J 6 bases; nucleotides not matched to a gene: 11. This CDR3 is CSAVNPTGGGNIQYF. CDR3 bases: TGCAGTGCTGTAAACCCGACAGGGGGGGGAAACATTCAGTACTTC.

This clonotype has ten or more counts. The chain has TRBV7-2 and TRBJ2-1; the match to TRBD2 covers 12 bases. The CDR3 has 14 amino acids. V lost 5 bases to trimming and J lost 9 bases; unmatched junction nucleotides: 5. From germline, CDR1 is SGHTA and CDR2 FQGNSA. The CDR3 DNA reads TGTGCCAGCAGCCTTCTAGCGGGAGGGAGTGAGCAGTTCTTC. It specifies CASSLLAGGSEQFF. The variable domain in full, with the rest retrieved from reference TRBV7-2 and TRBJ2-1, is GAGVSQSPSNKVTEKGKDVELRCDPISGHTALYWYRQSLGQGLEFLIYFQGNSAPDKSGLPSDRFSAERTGGSVSTLTIQRTQQEDSAVYLCASSLLAGGSEQFFGPGTRLTVL.

The chain employs TRBV3-1 and TRBJ2-3, with 11 bases identical to TRBD2. This CDR3 is 16 amino acids long. V was clipped by 3 bases and J by 1 base; unmatched bases: 3. The germline V gene encodes CDR1 LGHDT and CDR2 YNNKEL (reference sequence). DNA of the CDR3: TGTGCCAGCAGCCATCATAGCGGGAGGGGCACAGATACGCAGTATTTT. As protein: CASSHHSGRGTDTQYF.

The V call is TRBV12-3 or TRBV12-4, the J call TRBJ2-1; D is perhaps TRBD2 (5 bases). The CDR3 extends over 13 amino acids. V lost 3 bases, J lost 9 bases, and 12 bases lay in between. The DNA for the CDR3 is TGTGCCAGCAGTTTTTTACCGCGGGCTGAGCAGTTCTTC. This encodes CASSFLPRAEQFF.

In this sample, this clonotype turned up a few times. V gene TRBV28 combines with J gene TRBJ2-4; 8 nucleotides line up with TRBD2. Germline V gives CDR1 MDHEN, CDR2 SYDVKM. The V segment lost 6 bases and the J segment 0 bases; nucleotides outside the gene matches: 4. This CDR3 region has 15 residues. CDR3 sequence: CASSRLAGAKNIQYF. For the CDR3, the DNA is TGTGCCAGCAGCCGCCTAGCGGGAGCCAAAAACATTCAGTACTTC.

This chain joins TRBV20-1 and TRBJ2-7, with 7 bases that match TRBD2. CDR1 is DFQATT, CDR2 SNEGSKA, per germline (reference sequence). Trimming removed 2 bases from V and 4 bases from J; junction bases left unmatched: 11. The CDR3 has 15 amino acids. The CDR3 region has the DNA TGCAGTGCTAGATACCCGGGACTACCATTTTACGAGCAGTACTTC. Its translation is CSARYPGLPFYEQYF.

This clonotype was found a few times. The gene calls are TRBV28 and TRBJ2-4, with a weak D call TRBD2 (5 bases). This CDR3 is 16 amino acids long. Germline CDR1 MDHEN, CDR2 SYDVKM. The V gene lost 4 bases and the J gene lost 0 bases, with 13 bases spanning the gap. This CDR3 is CASSYSVELAKNIQYF. CDR3 DNA: TGTGCCAGCAGTTATAGCGTGGAACTAGCCAAAAACATTCAGTACTTC.

This clonotype was detected many times. The V gene is TRBV12-3 or TRBV12-4, the J gene TRBJ2-2; 10 bases align to TRBD1. The CDR3 is made up of 15 amino acids. The V gene end was trimmed by 6 bases and the J gene end by 5 bases; junction bases not matched to a gene: 6. CDR3 residues: CASSPGTGVTGELFF. CDR3 bases: TGTGCCAGCAGCCCCGGGACAGGGGTAACCGGGGAGCTGTTTTTT.

This clonotype was counted only a few times. This sequence joins TRBV20-1 and TRBJ2-1; D uncertain. The CDR3 consists of 13 residues. Germline V gene data show CDR1 as DFQATT and CDR2 as SNEGSKA (reference sequence). Deletions cut 7 bases from V and 4 bases from J, with 14 bases between. The CDR3 region has the DNA TGCAGTGTCACGGGCAGCTTATACAATGAGCAGTTCTTC. Residues: CSVTGSLYNEQFF.

The CDR3 spells CASRRASPGTTEAFF. The CDR3 DNA sequence: TGTGCCAGCAGACGAGCTTCCCCGGGGACCACTGAAGCTTTCTTT. This chain connects TRBV6-2 or TRBV6-3 to TRBJ1-1, with D possibly TRBD1 on 5 matching bases. Germline CDR1 MNHEY, CDR2 SVGEGT. With 6 bases removed from V and 4 bases from J, the gap between germline ends came to 18 bases. This CDR3 contains 15 residues.

The chain links TRBV5-1 to TRBJ2-5, with TRBD2 identical over 8 bases. Germline CDR1 SGHRS, CDR2 YFSETQ. J was trimmed by 5 bases and V by 2 bases; bases with no gene match: 14. The CDR3 spans 17 residues. CDR3 in amino acids: CASSFGPGVAGTETQYF. DNA for the CDR3: TGCGCCAGCAGCTTTGGCCCGGGGGTAGCGGGAACGGAGACCCAGTACTTC.

J is TRBJ2-2 and V is TRBV5-1, with D maybe TRBD2 (6 bases). The CDR3 is 17 amino acids. V lost 0 bases to trimming and J lost 2 bases, with 14 bases between them. CDR1 is SGHRS and CDR2 is YFSETQ in the germline V gene. CDR3 sequence: CASSLAGAGSNTGELFF. CDR3 bases: TGCGCCAGCAGCTTGGCGGGAGCGGGCTCCAACACCGGGGAGCTGTTTTTT.

The chain has TRBV7-2 and TRBJ1-6; D is undetermined. The CDR3 runs 16 residues. V lost 1 base, J lost 6 bases, and 13 bases lay in between. Germline assignment: CDR1 SGHTA and CDR2 FQGNSA. This CDR3 reads CASSLGSGSFNSPLHF. In nucleotides, the CDR3 is TGTGCCAGCAGCTTAGGATCGGGGAGTTTTAATTCACCCCTCCACTTT.